This TCR beta chain was recorded in a study of blood T cell repertoires in COVID-19. Study details: Samples representing acute and convalescent COVID-19 were sourced from the United States, Italy and Spain. Nucleic acid was either cDNA or gDNA, and it came from T cells, B-cell-depleted T cells, or PBMCs.

Per the original data handling: For nucleated cells, counts were estimated from reference gene primer amplification. Some clones are missing from TCRdb's copy, which holds only in-frame ones; the method was immunoSEQ multiplex PCR. The V and J calls and the clone size are those of that table, but D and trimming were determined from the DNA. This sample yields about 210,000 clones, of which about 83% are seen a single time; 2% to 3% belongs to the top ten. With 1 base clipped from V and 5 bases from J, the junction kept 9 bases outside the gene matches. The germline CDR1 and CDR2 sequences are SGHAT and FQNNGV. The CDR3 totals 18 residues.

This clonotype was sampled from a woman aged 40 to 50 with active or convalescent COVID-19. This rearrangement joins TRBV11-2 to TRBJ2-1; 12 bases line up with TRBD2. Sample: peripheral blood. The CDR3 region has the DNA TGTGCCAGCAGCTTAGTGGCCTCAACTAGCGGGGGGAACAATGAGCAGTTCTTC. The encoded protein is CASSLVASTSGGNNEQFF.